This T cell receptor beta chain was profiled in a study of cytomegalovirus exposure and HLA in healthy donors. Study results and caveats: The authors confirmed in vitro that a few CMV-associated chains were specific for CMV antigens. Subsequent analysis revealed that first-cohort TCR clusters tended to co-occur in the 130 or so validation repertoires. Cytomegalovirus-associated TCR beta chains were listed, numbering approximately 150.

The donors were members of the validation cohort comprising about 130 subjects, separate from the roughly 700-subject first cohort. Concerning this clone itself: Antigen: not known.

Profiling relied on immunoSEQ multiplex PCR, and the TCRdb table lists in-frame clones only, not all of them. Of approximately 230,000 clones listed, roughly 87% were seen once; the top ten hold around 11%. Sequenced input: PBMCs. The sequence was obtained from a man between 18 and 29 years old in good health and CMV-seropositive.

For the CDR3, the DNA is TGCGCCAGCAGCCCACAGGGCGAAAATGGCTACACCTTC. This encodes CASSPQGENGYTF. The chain carries TRBV5-1 and TRBJ1-2; possible D gene TRBD1, 6 bases. CDR1 is SGHRS, CDR2 YFSETQ, per germline. Trimming took off 4 bases at V and 6 bases at J, with 13 bases between the two ends. There are 13 residues in the CDR3.